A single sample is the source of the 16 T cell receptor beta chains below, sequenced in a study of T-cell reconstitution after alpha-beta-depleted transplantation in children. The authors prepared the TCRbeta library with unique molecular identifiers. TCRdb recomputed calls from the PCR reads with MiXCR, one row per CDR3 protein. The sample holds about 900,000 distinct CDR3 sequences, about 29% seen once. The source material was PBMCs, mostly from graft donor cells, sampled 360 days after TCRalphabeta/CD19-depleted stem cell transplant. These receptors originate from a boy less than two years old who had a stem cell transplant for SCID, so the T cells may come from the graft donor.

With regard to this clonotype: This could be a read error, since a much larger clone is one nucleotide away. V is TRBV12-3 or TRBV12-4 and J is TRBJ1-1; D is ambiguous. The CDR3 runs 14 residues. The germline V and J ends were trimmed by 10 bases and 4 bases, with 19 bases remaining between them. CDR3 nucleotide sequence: TGTGCCACCGGCCGACCTCGGGAGTGCACTGAAGCTTTCTTT. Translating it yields CATGRPRECTEAFF.

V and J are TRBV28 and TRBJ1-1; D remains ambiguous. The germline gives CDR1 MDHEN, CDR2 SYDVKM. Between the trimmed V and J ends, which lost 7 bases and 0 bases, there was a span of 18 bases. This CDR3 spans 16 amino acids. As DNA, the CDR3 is TGTGCCAGCACCCTTTTCCGACGGGGAATGAACACTGAAGCTTTCTTT. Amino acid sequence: CASTLFRRGMNTEAFF.

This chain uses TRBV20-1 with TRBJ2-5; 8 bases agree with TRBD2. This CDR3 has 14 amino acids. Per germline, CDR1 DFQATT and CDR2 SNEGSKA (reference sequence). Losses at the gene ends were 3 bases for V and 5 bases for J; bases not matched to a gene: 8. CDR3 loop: CSASAGTRGETQYF. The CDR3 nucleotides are TGCAGTGCTAGCGCCGGGACTAGGGGGGAGACCCAGTACTTC.

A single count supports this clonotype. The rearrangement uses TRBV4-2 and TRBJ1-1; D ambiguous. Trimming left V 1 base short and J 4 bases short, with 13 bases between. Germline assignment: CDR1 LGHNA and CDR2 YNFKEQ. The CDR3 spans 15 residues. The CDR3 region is CASSQVARAVTEAFF. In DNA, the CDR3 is TGTGCCAGCAGCCAAGTGGCCAGAGCCGTCACTGAAGCTTTCTTT.

CDR3 DNA sequence: TGTGCCAGCAGTTTTAGAGGGACCCTCGTAACTGAAGCTTTCTTT. Its protein product is CASSFRGTLVTEAFF. The rearrangement joins TRBV12-3 or TRBV12-4 to TRBJ1-1; D possibly corresponds to TRBD1 (5 bases). V was cut by 3 bases and J by 5 bases, with 16 bases left in between. The CDR3 is 15 amino acids.

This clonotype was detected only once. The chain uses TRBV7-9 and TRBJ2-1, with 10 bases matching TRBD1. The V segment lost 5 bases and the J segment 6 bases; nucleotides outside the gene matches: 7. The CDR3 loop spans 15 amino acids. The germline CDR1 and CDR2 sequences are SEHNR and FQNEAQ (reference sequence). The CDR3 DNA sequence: TGTGCCAGCAGCCAACCGGGACAGGGGTTCAATGAGCAGTTCTTC. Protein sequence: CASSQPGQGFNEQFF.

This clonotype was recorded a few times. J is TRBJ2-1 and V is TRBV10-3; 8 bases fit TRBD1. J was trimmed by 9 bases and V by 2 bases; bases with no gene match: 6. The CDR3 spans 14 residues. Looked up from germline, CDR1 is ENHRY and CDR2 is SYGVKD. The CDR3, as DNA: TGTGCCATCAGTGAGGGCAGGGGGCAAGTTGAGCAGTTCTTC. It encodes CAISEGRGQVEQFF.

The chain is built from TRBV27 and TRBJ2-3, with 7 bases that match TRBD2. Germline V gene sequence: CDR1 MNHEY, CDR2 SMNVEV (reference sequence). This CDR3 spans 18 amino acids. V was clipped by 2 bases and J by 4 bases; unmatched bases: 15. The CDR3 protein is CASSLRTPGGTKADTQYF. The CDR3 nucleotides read TGTGCCAGCAGTTTAAGGACGCCCGGGGGGACTAAGGCAGATACGCAGTATTTT.

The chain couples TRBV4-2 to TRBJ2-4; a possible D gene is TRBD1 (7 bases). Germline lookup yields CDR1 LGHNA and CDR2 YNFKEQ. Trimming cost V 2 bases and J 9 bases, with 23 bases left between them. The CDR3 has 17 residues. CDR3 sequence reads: CASSQPATGRNRGIQYF. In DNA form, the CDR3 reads TGTGCCAGCAGCCAACCGGCGACAGGGAGGAATCGGGGCATTCAGTACTTC.

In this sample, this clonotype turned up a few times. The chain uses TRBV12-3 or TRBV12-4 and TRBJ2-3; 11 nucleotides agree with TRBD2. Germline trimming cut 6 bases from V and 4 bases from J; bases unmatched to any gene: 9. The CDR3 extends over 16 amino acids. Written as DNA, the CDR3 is TGTGCCAGCAGGATCCTTGGTAGCGGGGGGGCAGATACGCAGTATTTT. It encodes CASRILGSGGADTQYF.

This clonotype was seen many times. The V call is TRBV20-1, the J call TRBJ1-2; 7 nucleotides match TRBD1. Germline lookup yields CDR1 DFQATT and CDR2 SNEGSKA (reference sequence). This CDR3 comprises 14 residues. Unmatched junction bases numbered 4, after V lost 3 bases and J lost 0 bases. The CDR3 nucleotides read TGCAGTGCTAGTACAGGGGCCCCTAACTATGGCTACACCTTC. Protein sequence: CSASTGAPNYGYTF.

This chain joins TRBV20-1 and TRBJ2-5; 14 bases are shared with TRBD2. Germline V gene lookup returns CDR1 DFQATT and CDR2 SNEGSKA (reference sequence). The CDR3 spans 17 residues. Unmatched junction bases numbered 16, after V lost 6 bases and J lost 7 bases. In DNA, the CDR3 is TGCAGTGCCTACCGACTAGCGGGGGGGATAGGTGAGGTGACCCAGTACTTC. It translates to CSAYRLAGGIGEVTQYF.

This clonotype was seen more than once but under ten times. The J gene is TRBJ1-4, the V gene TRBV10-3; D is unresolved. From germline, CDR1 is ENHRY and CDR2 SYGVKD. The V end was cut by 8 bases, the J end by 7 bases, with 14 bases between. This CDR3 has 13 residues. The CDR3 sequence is CAIVPGNREKLFF. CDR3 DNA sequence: TGTGCCATCGTTCCGGGGAACCGTGAAAAACTGTTTTTT.

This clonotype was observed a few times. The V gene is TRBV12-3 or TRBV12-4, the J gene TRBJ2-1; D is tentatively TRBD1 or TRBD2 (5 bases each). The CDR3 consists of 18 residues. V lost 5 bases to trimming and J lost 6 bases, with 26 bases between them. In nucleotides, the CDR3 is TGTGCCAGCAGTCGTTTTGGGGGTACAGAGGGCGCGCGCAATGAGCAGTTCTTC. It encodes CASSRFGGTEGARNEQFF.

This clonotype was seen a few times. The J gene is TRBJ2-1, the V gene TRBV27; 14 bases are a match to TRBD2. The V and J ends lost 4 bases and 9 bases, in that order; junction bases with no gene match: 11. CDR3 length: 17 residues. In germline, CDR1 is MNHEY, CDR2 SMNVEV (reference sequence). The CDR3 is CASSSQGLAGAVGEQFF. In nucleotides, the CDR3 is TGTGCCAGCAGTTCCCAGGGACTAGCGGGGGCGGTGGGTGAGCAGTTCTTC.

The DNA of the CDR3 is TGTGCCAGCCGGTATGCGTACGTCTCCTACAATGAGCAGTTCTTC. It is translated as CASRYAYVSYNEQFF. The rearrangement links TRBV5-6 to TRBJ2-1, with D uncertain. The germline gives CDR1 SGHDT, CDR2 YYEEEE. The CDR3 is 15 residues long. V dropped 7 bases and J dropped 0 bases, with 14 bases sitting between them.